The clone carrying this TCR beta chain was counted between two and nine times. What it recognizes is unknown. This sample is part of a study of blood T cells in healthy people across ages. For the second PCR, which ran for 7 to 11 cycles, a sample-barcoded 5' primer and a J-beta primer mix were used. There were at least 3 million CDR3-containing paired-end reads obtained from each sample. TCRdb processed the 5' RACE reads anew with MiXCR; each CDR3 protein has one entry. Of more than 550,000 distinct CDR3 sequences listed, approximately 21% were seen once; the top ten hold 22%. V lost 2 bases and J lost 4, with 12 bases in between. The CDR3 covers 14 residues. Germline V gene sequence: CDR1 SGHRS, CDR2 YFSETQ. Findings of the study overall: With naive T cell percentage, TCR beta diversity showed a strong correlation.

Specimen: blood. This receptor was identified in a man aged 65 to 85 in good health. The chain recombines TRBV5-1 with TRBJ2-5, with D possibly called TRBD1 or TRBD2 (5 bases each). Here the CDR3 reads CASSFSGLGETQYF. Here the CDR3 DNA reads TGCGCCAGCAGCTTCTCGGGGCTCGGAGAGACCCAGTACTTC.